The rows below give T cell receptor beta chains drawn from one sample of a study of T cell changes during pregnancy in multiple sclerosis. TCRdb's table, derived via immunoSEQ multiplex PCR, lists solely in-frame clones and lacks some. The sample consists of about 49,000 clones, around 89% of them appearing once. The sample here was peripheral blood, taken after pregnancy. These receptors all come from a female donor in good health, enrolled as a control in a pregnancy study. The CDR3 runs from the conserved cysteine through the conserved F or W.

v_call cdr3_aa
TRBV5-4 CASSLSGGAYEQYF
TRBV5-1 CASSRGTELTGELFF
TRBV6-5 CASRPGTGVSPLHF
TRBV28 CASRGQGGNQPQHF
TRBV30 CAWSLSAGYSNQPQHF
TRBV5-1 CASSSDTGTDTQYF
TRBV27 CASSSLAGGKNEQFF
TRBV10-3 CATAGASEAFF
TRBV18 CASSTGTGLSEQFF
TRBV5-1 CASSVSPEYTEAFF
TRBV25-1 CASSYRSNYGYTF
TRBV5-4 CASSSSAGQGEKLFF
TRBV6-1 CASSERRPDNSPLHF
TRBV13 CASSLGTGVLRETQYF
TRBV2 CASRDRGKQPQHF
TRBV2 CASSEASLAGRDEQFF
TRBV5-4 CASSGQNYGYTF
TRBV4-3 CASSQVTGPYGYTF
TRBV9 CASSAMGQYNEKLFF
TRBV29-1 CSARTATNEKLFF
TRBV2 CASSERRADPNSPLHF
TRBV7-9 CASSFTGTGDYEQYF
TRBV6-1 CASSERGRKNGYTF
TRBV11-3 CASSLDRATEAFF